In this sample, the clone carrying this T cell receptor (beta chain) turned up many times. This entry belongs to a study of early T cells in non-severe SARS-CoV-2 infection. From the 5' RACE reads, TCRdb called clonotypes with MiXCR, one entry per CDR3 protein. The table has some 80,000 distinct CDR3 sequences, less than 5.5% seen once. Germline V gene sequence: CDR1 MDHEN, CDR2 SYDVKM. V was shortened by 3 bases and J by 2 bases, with 7 bases between the two germline ends. The CDR3 totals 14 residues. The sequencing here drew on whole blood, taken at baseline. V usage is TRBV28 and J usage is TRBJ1-4, with D maybe TRBD1 (5 bases). This TCR was recovered from an adult who was a healthcare worker with PCR-confirmed SARS-CoV-2 infection or an uninfected control (not recorded which). The CDR3 bases are TGTGCCAGCAGTTTCGGGGACACTAATGAAAAACTGTTTTTT. Translated, it gives CASSFGDTNEKLFF.